A selection of T cell receptor beta chains follows, all from one sample in a study of T cell responses to AZD1222 COVID-19 vaccine. Assay: immunoSEQ multiplex PCR; the TCRdb copy retains only in-frame clones and omits some. Of 95,000 to 130,000 clones listed, around 85% are singletons. Here the sequenced sample was peripheral blood, taken on day 0 of MenACWY control vaccination. The receptor set was obtained from an adult in good health. CDR3s include the opening cysteine and the closing phenylalanine or tryptophan. D genes are given only for firm matches. Where a row states a size, it is once, few, many or the class of an expanded clone; other rows omit it.

>NA|NA|TRBV5-1|TRBJ1-3
TGCGCCAGCAGCTCCGCGGGTCAGGGAAACACCATATATTTT
CASSSAGQGNTIYF
>few|NA|TRBV5-8|TRBJ2-7
TGTGCCAGCAGCTTGGCTGAGGGGAGATACGAGCAGTACTTC
CASSLAEGRYEQYF
>NA|TRBD2|TRBV7-2|TRBJ2-3
TGTGCCAGCAGCTTAGCGGCGACTAGCGGGGGCCATTACTCGGTTGCGCAGTATTTT
CASSLAATSGGHYSVAQYF
>NA|NA|TRBV19|TRBJ2-2
TGTGCCAGTAGCGGGACTTCGAACACCGGGGAGCTGTTTTTT
CASSGTSNTGELFF
>once|TRBD2|TRBV4-3|TRBJ2-4
TGCGCCAGCAGCCAAGAATATAGAGCTAGCGGGGGGGAAGCCAAAAACATTCAGTACTTC
CASSQEYRASGGEAKNIQYF
>NA|TRBD2|TRBV3-1/TRBV3-2|TRBJ2-7
TGTGCCAGCAGCCTCTCTAGCGGGGGGGGTGAGCAGTACTTC
CASSLSSGGGEQYF
>NA|NA|TRBV28|TRBJ1-4
TGTGCCAGCAGTTCCCTGACCCTCGGGACCACTAATGAAAAACTGTTTTTT
CASSSLTLGTTNEKLFF
>NA|NA|TRBV9|TRBJ1-2
TGTGCCAGCAGCCAACAGGGTACAGGTGGCTACACCTTC
CASSQQGTGGYTF
>NA|TRBD1|TRBV4-1|TRBJ2-1
TGCGCCAGCAGCCTCACCGGGACAGGGGATGAGCAGTTCTTC
CASSLTGTGDEQFF
>few|TRBD1|TRBV7-2|TRBJ2-7
TGTGCCAGCAGCCGTGGGGGGACAGGGTCCTACGAGCAGTACTTC
CASSRGGTGSYEQYF
>NA|NA|TRBV7-8|TRBJ2-7
TGTGCCAGCAGCTTAGGACAGGTCTCCTACGAGCAGTACTTC
CASSLGQVSYEQYF
>NA|NA|TRBV6-6|TRBJ2-1
TGTGCCAGCAGTTACTCGGTTAGGGGCAATGAGCAGTTCTTC
CASSYSVRGNEQFF
>once|NA|TRBV2|TRBJ1-2
TGTGCCAGCAGGACCCAAGGGACACCACGGTATGGCTACACCTTC
CASRTQGTPRYGYTF
>NA|NA|TRBV7-9|TRBJ2-5
TGTGCCAGCAGCTCCTCGGGTGCGGAAGAGACCCAGTACTTC
CASSSSGAEETQYF
>NA|NA|TRBV5-1|TRBJ1-2
TGCGCCAGCAGCTTCTACGGGGGGACTAACTATGGCTACACCTTC
CASSFYGGTNYGYTF